This T cell receptor beta chain was sequenced for a study of HIV-infected patients and healthy controls. Study background: The CD4:CD8 ratio increased slightly in early therapy, but CD8 counts showed no consistent change. Study-wide findings and caveats: Healthy controls shared more CDR3 sequences between individuals than HIV-infected patients did. Healthy control repertoires had roughly threefold more distinct CDR3s than untreated HIV+ repertoires, and higher Shannon diversity.

Ten or more counts support this clonotype. Its target is not known. Antiretroviral therapy had run roughly three months, about 14 weeks, before follow-up blood collection. The repertoire came from unfractionated whole blood and reflected all unsorted peripheral T cells. Around 530 ng RNA was reverse transcribed with alpha and beta constant-region primers. Each of the alpha and beta chains got its own library through chain-specific third strand synthesis with indices. Two random hexamers, added before amplification and joined, formed each molecule's 12-nucleotide barcode. From the 5' RACE reads, TCRdb called clonotypes with MiXCR, one entry per CDR3 protein. Here the sample spans about 6,600 distinct CDR3 sequences, about 10% being singletons. This clonotype was obtained from an adult with HIV infection. Sample: blood, taken during antiretroviral therapy.

CDR3 region: CASSTGDRVNSPLHF. CDR3 bases: TGTGCCAGCAGTACGGGCGACAGGGTCAATTCACCCCTCCACTTT. The chain couples TRBV28 to TRBJ1-6; 7 bases are shared with TRBD1. The V and J ends lost 5 bases and 7 bases, in that order; junction bases with no gene match: 8. The length of the CDR3 is 15 residues. The V gene's germline CDR1 is MDHEN and CDR2 SYDVKM.